These T cell receptor beta chains were read from a single sample in a study of identical twins. TCRdb reanalysed the 5' RACE reads using MiXCR and keeps one entry per CDR3 protein. The data show 500,000 or so distinct CDR3 sequences, 13% to 15% seen once. The sample was also linked to a second study, of yellow fever vaccine responses in identical twins.

The sample comprised CD4+ T cells sorted from blood. These receptor sequences come from a woman between 18 and 29 years old in good health. CDR3s include the opening cysteine and the closing phenylalanine or tryptophan. The D gene is left open where the match is weak. The size of a clone is reported for some rows only, either as once, few or many, or as a class for expanded clones.

CDR3 DNA,CDR3 protein,J gene,CDR3 length,V gene,clone size,D gene
TGTGCCAGCAGCTCCAATCGACAGGGCGCTTGGTACGAGCAGTACTTC,CASSSNRQGAWYEQYF,TRBJ2-7,16,TRBV13,NA,TRBD1
TGTGCCAGCAGCCAGACAGGCAGAGGGCCCTACGAGCAGTACTTC,CASSQTGRGPYEQYF,TRBJ2-7,15,TRBV3-1,NA,NA
TGTGCCTGGAGTCCTTGGGGGGGAGGGCAGCCCCAGCATTTT,CAWSPWGGGQPQHF,TRBJ1-5,14,TRBV30,few,NA
TGTGCCAGCAGCCTAATAGCGGGAGGGGCCTACAATGAGCAGTTCTTC,CASSLIAGGAYNEQFF,TRBJ2-1,16,TRBV7-2,few,TRBD2
TGTGCCAGCAGCCTCCTCGGGACTAGCGGGAGGAATGAGCAGTTCTTC,CASSLLGTSGRNEQFF,TRBJ2-1,16,TRBV7-8,few,TRBD2
TGTGCCAGCAGCTCATACGGGACGGTGAACACTGAAGCTTTCTTT,CASSSYGTVNTEAFF,TRBJ1-1,15,TRBV7-2,few,NA
TGTGCCAGCAGCAAATTAGGGCGGGAGACCTACGAGCAGTACTTC,CASSKLGRETYEQYF,TRBJ2-7,15,TRBV6-1,many,TRBD2
TGCAGCGTTATACAGGGGCCTGGGGCCAACGTCCTGACTTTC,CSVIQGPGANVLTF,TRBJ2-6,14,TRBV29-1,NA,TRBD1
TGTGCCACCAGCAGAGTTAGGACAGCCTCGGAGACCCAGTACTTC,CATSRVRTASETQYF,TRBJ2-5,15,TRBV15,few,NA
TGTGCCACTTCGGCCAGGACCTACGAGCAGTACTTC,CATSARTYEQYF,TRBJ2-7,12,TRBV19,NA,NA
TGCAGTGCTAGAGATCGCGGCAGGGTGCATCCAGATACGCAGTATTTT,CSARDRGRVHPDTQYF,TRBJ2-3,16,TRBV20-1,NA,NA
TGCAGTGCTAGAGATCCAGCGGGGGGCCAAGAGACCCAGTACTTC,CSARDPAGGQETQYF,TRBJ2-5,15,TRBV20-1,few,TRBD2
TGCAGTACTCCGGGACACAGCACAGATACGCAGTATTTT,CSTPGHSTDTQYF,TRBJ2-3,13,TRBV20-1,few,NA
TGCAGTGCTAGATCAAGGGACAGGGGCTATGAGCAGTTCTTC,CSARSRDRGYEQFF,TRBJ2-1,14,TRBV20-1,few,TRBD1
TGTGCCAGCAGCTTAGCTATCGGGACTAGCAATCGGGAAAATGAGCAGTTCTTC,CASSLAIGTSNRENEQFF,TRBJ2-1,18,TRBV7-2,few,TRBD2
TGCAGTGCCATGACAGATAGATACTACGAGCAGTACTTC,CSAMTDRYYEQYF,TRBJ2-7,13,TRBV20-1,NA,NA
TGTGCCAGCAGGACAACTAGCGGGAGCGCAGATACGCAGTATTTT,CASRTTSGSADTQYF,TRBJ2-3,15,TRBV2,NA,TRBD2
TGTGCCAGCGGAGGGGTGACACCTAATGAAAAACTGTTTTTT,CASGGVTPNEKLFF,TRBJ1-4,14,TRBV12-3/TRBV12-4,few,NA
TGTGCCAGCAGAAAAAGCGGGGGAGGATCCTACGAGCAGTACTTC,CASRKSGGGSYEQYF,TRBJ2-7,15,TRBV6-2/TRBV6-3,NA,TRBD2
TGCGCCAGCAGCTTGGAAGCCGGACAGGGGCTCGAGCAGTTCTTC,CASSLEAGQGLEQFF,TRBJ2-1,15,TRBV5-1,NA,TRBD1
TGTGCCAGCAGTCAACGAATCCCGTACGAGCAGTACTTC,CASSQRIPYEQYF,TRBJ2-7,13,TRBV12-3/TRBV12-4,many,NA
TGTGCCAGCAGCTTAGGTCGGCAGGGGAGCTACGAGCAGTACTTC,CASSLGRQGSYEQYF,TRBJ2-7,15,TRBV13,few,NA
TGCGCCAGCTATGAAGCGGGGGGGTCCTACAATGAGCAGTTCTTC,CASYEAGGSYNEQFF,TRBJ2-1,15,TRBV5-1,NA,TRBD2
TGTGCCAGCAGTGGGACAGGGGGCTTCTACGAGCAGTACTTC,CASSGTGGFYEQYF,TRBJ2-7,14,TRBV6-1,NA,TRBD1
TGCAGCGCCCTGTGGGAAGAGACCCAGTACTTC,CSALWEETQYF,TRBJ2-5,11,TRBV20-1,NA,NA
TGTGCCAGCAGCTTATCGACAGGCTGGATCTACGAGCAGTACTTC,CASSLSTGWIYEQYF,TRBJ2-7,15,TRBV11-2,few,NA
TGTGCCAGCAGTTTCTTAGGGATCGGAGAGCAGTACTTC,CASSFLGIGEQYF,TRBJ2-7,13,TRBV28,many,NA
TGTGCCAGCAGTGGACAGCGGGGGGTTTCAGATACGCAGTATTTT,CASSGQRGVSDTQYF,TRBJ2-3,15,TRBV2,NA,TRBD2
TGCAGTGCTAGAGATCCCGCAGGGACCTATAATTCACCCCTCCACTTT,CSARDPAGTYNSPLHF,TRBJ1-6,16,TRBV20-1,NA,NA
TGTGCCACTCGGACCATGGGCGCAGATACGCAGTATTTT,CATRTMGADTQYF,TRBJ2-3,13,TRBV24-1,NA,NA
TGCGCCAGCAGTGAGTCTCGTGGGAATGGGGCCAACGTCCTGACTTTC,CASSESRGNGANVLTF,TRBJ2-6,16,TRBV10-1,NA,NA
TGTGCCAGCGGGACAGGCATAAGCAATCAGCCCCAGCATTTT,CASGTGISNQPQHF,TRBJ1-5,14,TRBV28,NA,TRBD1
TGCAGTGCTAGAGATCGAACCGATCAGCCCCAGCATTTT,CSARDRTDQPQHF,TRBJ1-5,13,TRBV20-1,few,NA
TGTGCCAGCATCTTAGGTACAGATACGCAGTATTTT,CASILGTDTQYF,TRBJ2-3,12,TRBV7-3,NA,NA
TGTGCCAGCAGTGAAGACGGGAATGAAAAACTGTTTTTT,CASSEDGNEKLFF,TRBJ1-4,13,TRBV2,few,NA
TGTGCCAGCAGCTCCGGGACAGGGTCATATAATCAGCCCCAGCATTTT,CASSSGTGSYNQPQHF,TRBJ1-5,16,TRBV5-6,NA,TRBD1
TGCAGCGTTTCCATCGACTGGTCGCGAGAGACCCAGTACTTC,CSVSIDWSRETQYF,TRBJ2-5,14,TRBV29-1,NA,NA
TGCGCCAGCAACGAAGGACAGATGAACACTGAAGCTTTCTTT,CASNEGQMNTEAFF,TRBJ1-1,14,TRBV5-1,NA,NA
TGTGCCAGCAATCGTATAGCGGGAATCATGGCAGATACGCAGTATTTT,CASNRIAGIMADTQYF,TRBJ2-3,16,TRBV6-1,NA,TRBD2
TGCGCCAGCAGCCAAGATTCCGCCCCCTTCAGCGGGCGACACAATGAGCAGTTCTTC,CASSQDSAPFSGRHNEQFF,TRBJ2-1,19,TRBV4-1,NA,NA